A selection of T cell receptor beta chains follows, all from one sample in a study of CD8 T cells in Susac syndrome. MiXCR, applied by TCRdb to the immunoSEQ multiplex PCR reads, yields one record per CDR3 protein. The sample has roughly 160,000 distinct CDR3 sequences, around 94% seen once. Sequenced input: CD4+ T cells from PBMCs. The receptors here all came from a human donor in good health. Both conserved end residues are part of each CDR3. Each record gives: clone size, J gene, V gene, D gene, CDR3 DNA, CDR3 protein. The D gene is left open where the match is weak. Clone size is shown for a subset of rows, as once, few, many or a class of expanded clone.

>NA|TRBJ2-3|TRBV7-9|NA
TGTGCCAGCAGCCGGCCAGGGCCAGATACGCAGTATTTT
CASSRPGPDTQYF
>once|TRBJ1-1|TRBV20-1|TRBD1
TGCAGTGCCAAACAGGGGAGCACTGAAGCTTTCTTT
CSAKQGSTEAFF
>NA|TRBJ2-6|TRBV20-1|NA
TGCAGTGTGAGGGTCTCTGGGGCCAACGCCCTGACTTTC
CSVRVSGANALTF
>NA|TRBJ2-7|TRBV23-1|NA
TGCGCCAGCAGTCCCCTCCGCTACGAGCAGTACTTC
CASSPLRYEQYF
>NA|TRBJ2-7|TRBV7-9|NA
TGTGCCAGCAGCTCGGGGCTAGCGAGTGAGCAGTACTTC
CASSSGLASEQYF
>NA|TRBJ2-4|TRBV5-1|TRBD2
TGCGCCAGCAGCGTCACCGGGACTAGCGGAGACATTCAGTACTTC
CASSVTGTSGDIQYF
>NA|TRBJ1-6|TRBV20-1|NA
TGCAGTGCTAGGGCGTCGGGAAGGGCCCTCCACTTT
CSARASGRALHF
>NA|TRBJ1-1|TRBV6-6|NA
TGTGCCAGCAGTTACTCGAGAGTAAACACTGAAGCTTTCTTT
CASSYSRVNTEAFF
>NA|TRBJ2-5|TRBV12-3/TRBV12-4|TRBD2
TGTGCCAGCAGTCTCACTAGCGGGGGGACCCAAGAGACCCAGTACTTC
CASSLTSGGTQETQYF
>NA|TRBJ2-2|TRBV12-3/TRBV12-4|TRBD2
TGTGCCAGCGGAATAGCGGGGGATAACACCGGGGAGCTGTTTTTT
CASGIAGDNTGELFF
>NA|TRBJ2-1|TRBV5-4|TRBD1
TGTGCCAGCACTGAAACCGGGACAGGGTCCAATGAGCAGTTCTTC
CASTETGTGSNEQFF
>NA|TRBJ1-5|TRBV12-3/TRBV12-4|TRBD1
TGTGCCAGCAGCCTGGGACAGGGTACGCCCCAGCATTTT
CASSLGQGTPQHF
>NA|TRBJ2-1|TRBV20-1|NA
TGCAGTGCTAGAGACCCGCCCGTCCATGAGCAGTTCTTC
CSARDPPVHEQFF
>NA|TRBJ2-3|TRBV9|TRBD2
TGTGCCAGCAGCGCCCTAGCGGGGCGTGGCACAGATACGCAGTATTTT
CASSALAGRGTDTQYF
>NA|TRBJ1-3|TRBV9|NA
TGTGCCAGCAGCGGGGGACACGCTGGAAACACCATATATTTT
CASSGGHAGNTIYF
>NA|TRBJ2-3|TRBV6-4|NA
TGTGCCAGCAGTGACTATGGCGGCACAGATACGCAGTATTTT
CASSDYGGTDTQYF
>NA|TRBJ2-7|TRBV4-2|TRBD2
TGTGCCAGCAGCCAAGAAGCTAGCGGGGAGTACGAGCAGTACTTC
CASSQEASGEYEQYF
>NA|TRBJ2-3|TRBV30|TRBD2
TGTGCCTGGAGTGTCTTGGCGGGGGGGACAGATACGCAGTATTTT
CAWSVLAGGTDTQYF
>NA|TRBJ2-5|TRBV20-1|NA
TGCAGTGCTAGAGATATCGGGACCACCACTAAAGAGACCCAGTACTTC
CSARDIGTTTKETQYF
>NA|TRBJ2-5|TRBV18|NA
TGTGCCAGCTCACCACGGCGTGGCGAGACCCAGTACTTC
CASSPRRGETQYF
>NA|TRBJ2-7|TRBV14|NA
TGTGCCAGCAGCAATCAGGGGAGGGTCGAGCAGTACTTC
CASSNQGRVEQYF
>NA|TRBJ2-2|TRBV6-2/TRBV6-3|NA
TGTGCCAGCAATCGGGACACCTCGGCCGGGGAGCTGTTTTTT
CASNRDTSAGELFF
>NA|TRBJ1-6|TRBV3-1|NA
TGTGCCAGCAGCCAAGATGGGAATTCACCCCTCCACTTT
CASSQDGNSPLHF
>NA|TRBJ2-7|TRBV7-6|NA
TGTGCCAGCAGCTTAGGAGCGAGGGGAGAGCAGTACTTC
CASSLGARGEQYF
>NA|TRBJ1-1|TRBV29-1|TRBD1
TGCAGCGTTTATCCGGGACAGGGGGACACTGAAGCTTTCTTT
CSVYPGQGDTEAFF
>once|TRBJ1-2|TRBV29-1|NA
TGCAGCGGGGAAATACAGGGTGGCTACACCTTC
CSGEIQGGYTF
>few|TRBJ1-2|TRBV2|TRBD1
TGTGCCAGCAGTGAATGGACAGGGCATGGCTACACCTTC
CASSEWTGHGYTF
>NA|TRBJ1-4|TRBV29-1|TRBD1
TGCAGCGCCATCGAACAGGGGGCGCGAAAACTGTTTTTT
CSAIEQGARKLFF